One and the same sample provided the 25 T cell receptor beta chains below, sequenced in a study of T cells in localized non-small cell lung cancer. Measured with immunoSEQ multiplex PCR; TCRdb has only the in-frame clones, and not every one. The sample has 55,000 to 65,000 clones, around 90% seen once. The material was peripheral blood, obtained before any cancer treatment. These receptors originate from a man aged 40-75 years with stage I squamous cell lung carcinoma.

The chain combines TRBV30 with TRBJ2-1; D call uncertain. V was cut by 3 bases and J by 2 bases, with 5 bases left in between. Germline V gene sequence: CDR1 GTSNPN, CDR2 SVGIG (reference sequence). This CDR3 comprises 12 residues. The CDR3 spells CAWRRTYNEQFF. CDR3 in DNA: TGTGCCTGGAGGAGGACCTACAATGAGCAGTTCTTC.

The J gene is TRBJ1-6, the V gene TRBV18, with a weak D call TRBD1 (5 bases). CDR3 length: 13 amino acids. Germline values: CDR1 KGHSH, CDR2 LQKENI. V lost 6 bases to trimming and J lost 6 bases, with 9 bases between them. The CDR3 sequence is CASSDSVNSPLHF. As DNA, the CDR3 is TGTGCCAGCTCCGACAGCGTTAATTCACCCCTCCACTTT.

The rearrangement links TRBV5-1 to TRBJ2-2, with 9 nucleotides matching TRBD2. The CDR3 spans 15 residues. V dropped 2 bases and J dropped 7; count of bases not matched to a gene: 6. Germline-derived CDR1 and CDR2 are SGHRS and YFSETQ. CDR3: CASSFAGGPVGELFF. CDR3 DNA sequence: TGCGCCAGCAGCTTTGCGGGAGGGCCGGTCGGGGAGCTGTTTTTT.

This clone has a handful of counts. This rearrangement joins TRBV5-1 to TRBJ2-4; D not resolved. V shed 0 bases and J shed 0 bases, with 10 bases lying between them. CDR3 length: 16 residues. Germline V gene sequence: CDR1 SGHRS, CDR2 YFSETQ. The CDR3 bases are TGCGCCAGCAGCTTGGAAGCAGGTTTAGCCAAAAACATTCAGTACTTC. It encodes CASSLEAGLAKNIQYF.

The chain has TRBV7-6 and TRBJ2-7, with D unresolved. The CDR3 runs to 14 residues. The V gene lost 3 bases and the J gene lost 2 bases, with 11 bases spanning the gap. The germline gives CDR1 SGHVS, CDR2 FNYEAQ. CDR3 amino acids: CASSFLGQTYEQYF. CDR3 bases: TGTGCCAGCAGCTTTTTGGGCCAGACCTACGAGCAGTACTTC.

The rearrangement uses TRBV28 and TRBJ1-3, with D unclear. CDR1 is MDHEN, CDR2 SYDVKM, per germline. Trimming removed 6 bases from V and 4 bases from J, with 10 bases in between. The CDR3 loop spans 13 amino acids. The CDR3 DNA sequence: TGTGCCAGCAGCCCCGGAAGAGGAAACACCATATATTTT. The encoded protein is CASSPGRGNTIYF.

The chain combines TRBV7-2 with TRBJ1-3; no firm D call. Per the germline V gene, CDR1 is SGHTA and CDR2 is FQGNSA. The CDR3 is 14 residues long. Trimming cost V 1 base and J 7 bases, with 11 bases left between them. CDR3 loop: CASSLEAGRNTIYF. The CDR3 DNA sequence: TGTGCCAGCAGCTTAGAGGCGGGCCGGAACACCATATATTTT.

The J gene is TRBJ2-3, the V gene TRBV9; 7 bases match TRBD2. The CDR3 contains 15 residues. J lost 3 bases, V lost 0 bases, and 4 bases had no gene match. Looked up from germline, CDR1 is SGDLS and CDR2 is YYNGEE. CDR3 DNA sequence: TGTGCCAGCAGCGTAGAGGGTAGCGGGACAGATACGCAGTATTTT. It yields the protein CASSVEGSGTDTQYF.

The sample holds one count of this clone. The chain couples TRBV9 to TRBJ2-1; weak D call: TRBD2 (6 bases). Trimming pared 0 bases from V and 3 bases from J, leaving 7 bases between. The V gene's germline CDR1 is SGDLS and CDR2 YYNGEE. The CDR3 is 14 residues long. Here the CDR3 DNA reads TGTGCCAGCAGCGTAGCGGGAGACTACAATGAGCAGTTCTTC. Amino acids: CASSVAGDYNEQFF.

The V and J genes are TRBV6-6 and TRBJ1-1, with 7 bases aligning to TRBD1. The germline gives CDR1 MNHNY, CDR2 SVGAGI (reference sequence). J gave up 4 bases and V 8 bases, and 7 bases lay outside the gene matches. The CDR3 totals 13 residues. The CDR3 nucleotides read TGTGCCAGCTCAGGGGGGGGAGGCACTGAAGCTTTCTTT. Encoded protein: CASSGGGGTEAFF.

The rearrangement uses TRBV11-3 and TRBJ2-3; D tentatively reads TRBD1 or TRBD2 (7 bases each). Trimming stripped 5 bases from V and 5 bases from J, with 14 bases between. Germline V gene data show CDR1 as SGHNT and CDR2 as YENEEA. This CDR3 comprises 14 residues. CDR3: CASSAGGREDTQYF. In DNA form, the CDR3 reads TGTGCCAGCAGCGCAGGGGGGAGGGAAGATACGCAGTATTTT.

The CDR3 DNA reads TGTGCCAGTAGTATAGAACGCAGATTGCCGCGCAACATATATTTT. Encoded protein: CASSIERRLPRNIYF. V and J are TRBV19 and TRBJ1-3, with D unresolved. With 0 bases removed from V and 12 bases from J, the gap between germline ends came to 18 bases. This CDR3 comprises 15 residues. Germline CDR1 LNHDA, CDR2 SQIVND (reference sequence).

The rearrangement joins TRBV4-2 to TRBJ2-1, with 10 positions matching TRBD1. V gave up 3 bases and J gave up 7 bases; unmatched junction bases: 6. CDR1 and CDR2 (germline): LGHNA, YNFKEQ. The CDR3 is 15 residues long. The CDR3 bases are TGTGCCAGCAGCCACCGGACAGGGGGGAATAATGAGCAGTTCTTC. This gives the protein CASSHRTGGNNEQFF.

The rearrangement joins TRBV6-1 to TRBJ2-3; no clear D gene. The CDR3 is 13 residues long. The germline V gene encodes CDR1 MNHNS and CDR2 SASEGT. V was pared by 3 bases and J by 2 bases, with 6 bases between. The CDR3 DNA reads TGTGCCAGCAGTGAGCGATACACAGATACGCAGTATTTT. Residues: CASSERYTDTQYF.

The CDR3 reads CASSPLSNTIYF. CDR3 bases: TGTGCCAGCAGCCCTTTGTCAAACACCATATATTTT. This rearrangement joins TRBV7-9 to TRBJ1-3, with unresolved D. Trimming cost V 5 bases and J 6 bases, with 8 bases left between them. Germline assignment: CDR1 SEHNR and CDR2 FQNEAQ (reference sequence). The CDR3 runs 12 residues.

The chain recombines TRBV19 with TRBJ2-4; 11 positions match TRBD2. Germline CDR1 reads LNHDA; CDR2 reads SQIVND (reference sequence). The CDR3 runs 13 residues. The junction had 3 bases not matched to a gene; V was cut back by 6 bases and J by 8 bases. The CDR3 here is CASRLAGDYIQYF. CDR3 DNA sequence: TGTGCCAGTAGACTAGCGGGAGACTACATTCAGTACTTC.

V and J are TRBV11-3 and TRBJ2-1; D call uncertain. With 5 bases removed from V and 10 bases from J, the gap between germline ends came to 12 bases. This CDR3 is built from 12 residues. Germline loops: CDR1 SGHNT, CDR2 YENEEA. CDR3 in amino acids: CASSHGFGEQFF. Written as DNA, the CDR3 is TGTGCCAGCAGCCATGGGTTCGGGGAGCAGTTCTTC.

This clone came up once. This rearrangement joins TRBV7-9 to TRBJ1-3, with a tentative D call TRBD1 (5 bases). The CDR3 is 17 residues long. The ends were cut back, 1 base at V and 2 bases at J, with 15 bases in the middle. Germline CDR1 reads SEHNR; CDR2 reads FQNEAQ (reference sequence). The CDR3 protein is CASSLGAQDSPGNTIYF. CDR3 coding DNA: TGTGCCAGCAGCTTAGGTGCACAGGATAGTCCTGGAAACACCATATATTTT.

The CDR3 DNA follows: TGTGCCATCAGTGAGGCTCAGGATAACTATGGCTACACCTTC. Residues: CAISEAQDNYGYTF. This chain joins TRBV10-3 and TRBJ1-2; D unclear. The V end lost 2 bases, the J end lost 1 base, and 8 bases lay between the germline ends. The germline V gene has CDR1 ENHRY and CDR2 SYGVKD. This CDR3 comprises 14 residues.

The chain joins TRBV11-3 to TRBJ1-1, with D unclear. The CDR3 has 15 residues. The V and J ends lost 1 base and 6 bases respectively, with 15 bases between them. Germline V gene lookup returns CDR1 SGHNT and CDR2 YENEEA. CDR3 sequence: CASSLGGAYGSEAFF. CDR3 sequence (DNA): TGTGCCAGCAGCTTAGGAGGCGCCTACGGGTCTGAAGCTTTCTTT. Using reference TRBV11-3 and TRBJ1-1 for the parts outside the CDR3, the full variable domain is EAGVVQSPRYKIIEKKQPVAFWCNPISGHNTLYWYLQNLGQGPELLIRYENEEAVDDSQLPKDRFSAERLKGVDSTLKIQPAELGDSAVYLCASSLGGAYGSEAFFGQGTRLTVV.

This sequence joins TRBV10-3 and TRBJ2-7, with D maybe TRBD1 (6 bases). The CDR3 is made up of 13 amino acids. CDR1 and CDR2 from the germline V gene are ENHRY and SYGVKD. V dropped 6 bases and J dropped 5 bases, with 14 bases sitting between them. CDR3 residues: CAISNQNRDEQYF. The CDR3 region has the DNA TGTGCCATCAGCAATCAAAACAGGGACGAGCAGTACTTC.

The chain links TRBV7-3 to TRBJ2-2; TRBD2 agrees at 10 bases. Germline assignment: CDR1 SGHTA and CDR2 FQGTGA. The V gene end was trimmed by 2 bases and the J gene end by 7 bases; junction bases not matched to a gene: 7. This CDR3 has 16 residues. This chain's CDR3 is CASSLRRTSGSGELFF. The CDR3 coding sequence is TGTGCCAGCAGCTTACGGAGGACTAGCGGAAGCGGGGAGCTGTTTTTT.

V gene TRBV4-2 combines with J gene TRBJ2-4; D not resolved. From germline, CDR1 is LGHNA and CDR2 YNFKEQ. CDR3 size: 15 residues. With 2 bases removed from V and 1 base from J, the gap between germline ends came to 9 bases. Written as DNA, the CDR3 is TGTGCCAGCAGCCAAAGTAGGCTGGCCAAAAACATTCAGTACTTC. Translation: CASSQSRLAKNIQYF.

The rearrangement uses TRBV4-3 and TRBJ2-7, with D uncertain. The germline V and J ends were trimmed by 0 bases and 2 bases, with 17 bases remaining between them. The CDR3 spans 17 residues. Per germline, CDR1 LGHNA and CDR2 YSLEER. The DNA of the CDR3 is TGCGCCAGCAGCCAAGATACTGGCAAGGGAATCACCTACGAGCAGTACTTC. It codes for CASSQDTGKGITYEQYF.

J is TRBJ2-1 and V is TRBV5-4, with D possibly TRBD2 on 5 matching bases. CDR3 length equals 16 residues. Germline V gene lookup returns CDR1 SGHNT and CDR2 YYREEE (reference sequence). V was trimmed by 4 bases and J by 10 bases, leaving 24 bases between them. CDR3 coding DNA: TGTGCCAGCAGCCGAAGCGGAGCCGGTGGTTTACGGGAGCAGTTCTTC. This sequence encodes CASSRSGAGGLREQFF.